The clone carrying this T cell receptor (beta chain) was observed a single time. The data belong to a study of blood T cell repertoires in COVID-19. The CDR3 is 15 residues long. Germline V gives CDR1 MGHRA, CDR2 YSYEKL. The V end was cut by 0 bases, the J end by 4 bases, with 12 bases between. As handled by the study authors: Reference gene primer amplification gave nucleated cell count estimates. The data were produced by immunoSEQ multiplex PCR, yet TCRdb's version contains in-frame clones alone and is incomplete. V and J calls and clone size are as listed in that table; D and trimming were resolved from the DNA. The sample gives around 260,000 clones, 83% of which show up once; approximately 9% is in the top ten.

J is TRBJ2-5 and V is TRBV4-1; no reliable D call. Sequenced material: peripheral blood. This receptor was obtained from a woman aged 45-60 years who had recovered from COVID-19. The CDR3 reads CASSQDPPWAETQYF. In DNA form, the CDR3 reads TGCGCCAGCAGCCAAGACCCCCCTTGGGCAGAGACCCAGTACTTC.